This is a list of T cell receptor beta chains from one sample in a study of blood T cell repertoires in COVID-19. Measured with immunoSEQ multiplex PCR; TCRdb has only the in-frame clones, and not every one. The sample holds approximately 88,000 clones; around 80% are singletons and the top ten take 20%. Sequenced: peripheral blood. These receptors were taken from a woman older than 75 with active or convalescent COVID-19. CDR3s include the opening cysteine and the closing phenylalanine or tryptophan. Each record gives: clone size, J gene, CDR3 length, D gene, V gene, CDR3 DNA, CDR3 protein. A D gene is named only where the DNA matches it firmly. Only part of the rows carry a size: once, few, many, or a class if the clone is expanded.

clone size: -
J gene: TRBJ1-4
CDR3 length: 20
D gene: TRBD1
V gene: TRBV2
CDR3 DNA: TGTGCCAGCAGTGTCCCGGGACAGGGGACATTCAATATAGCCTATGAAAAACTGTTTTTT
CDR3 protein: CASSVPGQGTFNIAYEKLFF

clone size: -
J gene: TRBJ2-2
CDR3 length: 13
D gene: -
V gene: TRBV14
CDR3 DNA: TGTGCCAGCAGCCAAGTTTTCGGCGGGGAGCTGTTTTTT
CDR3 protein: CASSQVFGGELFF

clone size: -
J gene: TRBJ2-2
CDR3 length: 14
D gene: TRBD1
V gene: TRBV11-1
CDR3 DNA: TGTGCCAGCAGTCCAACCAGGGGGACCGGGGAGCTGTTTTTT
CDR3 protein: CASSPTRGTGELFF

clone size: -
J gene: TRBJ2-2
CDR3 length: 17
D gene: TRBD2
V gene: TRBV3-1/TRBV3-2
CDR3 DNA: TGTGCCAGCAGCCGCCTCATAGCGGGGGGGCAACCCGGGGAGCTGTTTTTT
CDR3 protein: CASSRLIAGGQPGELFF

clone size: -
J gene: TRBJ1-1
CDR3 length: 15
D gene: -
V gene: TRBV28
CDR3 DNA: TGTGCCAGCAGTTTATTCCACGGGAGTGGCACTGAAGCTTTCTTT
CDR3 protein: CASSLFHGSGTEAFF

clone size: -
J gene: TRBJ2-7
CDR3 length: 12
D gene: -
V gene: TRBV5-1
CDR3 DNA: TGCGCCAGCAGCGAGAGCTCCTACGAGCAGTACTTC
CDR3 protein: CASSESSYEQYF

clone size: -
J gene: TRBJ2-7
CDR3 length: 14
D gene: -
V gene: TRBV24-1
CDR3 DNA: TGTGCCACCAGTGGTTGGAGTACTGGGAGCGAGCAGTACTTC
CDR3 protein: CATSGWSTGSEQYF

clone size: few
J gene: TRBJ1-2
CDR3 length: 15
D gene: -
V gene: TRBV4-1
CDR3 DNA: TGCGCCAGCCCTCCACTCCCCATACCTAACTATGGCTACACCTTC
CDR3 protein: CASPPLPIPNYGYTF

clone size: -
J gene: TRBJ2-1
CDR3 length: 16
D gene: TRBD2
V gene: TRBV7-2
CDR3 DNA: TGTGCCAGCAAACTAGCGGGGGGGAGCTCCTACAATGAGCAGTTCTTC
CDR3 protein: CASKLAGGSSYNEQFF

clone size: -
J gene: TRBJ2-1
CDR3 length: 11
D gene: -
V gene: TRBV7-3
CDR3 DNA: TGTGCCAGCAGCCGAGACAATGAGCAGTTCTTC
CDR3 protein: CASSRDNEQFF

clone size: -
J gene: TRBJ1-1
CDR3 length: 15
D gene: -
V gene: TRBV4-1
CDR3 DNA: TGCGCCAGCAGCCAAGATCCGGGGTCGGGGACTGAAGCTTTCTTT
CDR3 protein: CASSQDPGSGTEAFF

clone size: -
J gene: TRBJ2-3
CDR3 length: 15
D gene: TRBD2
V gene: TRBV11-2
CDR3 DNA: TGTGCCAGCAGCTTAGCGCTAGCGGGCCCAGATACGCAGTATTTT
CDR3 protein: CASSLALAGPDTQYF

clone size: -
J gene: TRBJ1-2
CDR3 length: 17
D gene: -
V gene: TRBV7-2
CDR3 DNA: TGTGCCAGCAGCTTAGTAAGAGGTCCCCAGGCGGGCTATGGCTACACCTTC
CDR3 protein: CASSLVRGPQAGYGYTF

clone size: -
J gene: TRBJ1-1
CDR3 length: 15
D gene: TRBD1
V gene: TRBV6-4
CDR3 DNA: TGTGCCAGCAGTCCCGGGGTGACAGGGGCCACTGAAGCTTTCTTT
CDR3 protein: CASSPGVTGATEAFF

clone size: -
J gene: TRBJ2-1
CDR3 length: 11
D gene: -
V gene: TRBV20-1
CDR3 DNA: TGCAGTGCTAATACTATCCCGGGGCAGTTCTTC
CDR3 protein: CSANTIPGQFF

clone size: -
J gene: TRBJ1-2
CDR3 length: 12
D gene: -
V gene: TRBV28
CDR3 DNA: TGTGCCAGCATCTCCGGTTTCTATGGCTACACCTTC
CDR3 protein: CASISGFYGYTF

clone size: -
J gene: TRBJ1-1
CDR3 length: 16
D gene: TRBD1
V gene: TRBV5-1
CDR3 DNA: TGCGCCAGCAGCTTGGACGGGACAGGGATGAACACTGAAGCTTTCTTT
CDR3 protein: CASSLDGTGMNTEAFF

clone size: -
J gene: TRBJ2-2
CDR3 length: 15
D gene: -
V gene: TRBV19
CDR3 DNA: TGTGCCAGTCGACAGGTACTCCCGAACACCGGGGAGCTGTTTTTT
CDR3 protein: CASRQVLPNTGELFF

clone size: -
J gene: TRBJ1-4
CDR3 length: 14
D gene: -
V gene: TRBV2
CDR3 DNA: TGTGCCAGCAGTGAACGGCAGGGTGGTGAAAAACTGTTTTTT
CDR3 protein: CASSERQGGEKLFF

clone size: -
J gene: TRBJ1-2
CDR3 length: 12
D gene: -
V gene: TRBV19
CDR3 DNA: TGTGCCAGTCGTACAGGGATCTATGGCTACACCTTC
CDR3 protein: CASRTGIYGYTF

clone size: -
J gene: TRBJ2-3
CDR3 length: 15
D gene: -
V gene: TRBV5-5
CDR3 DNA: TGTGCCAGCAGTCCTACGGGGGGCCGGGCAGATACGCAGTATTTT
CDR3 protein: CASSPTGGRADTQYF

clone size: -
J gene: TRBJ1-2
CDR3 length: 13
D gene: -
V gene: TRBV6-5
CDR3 DNA: TGTGCCATCCGACGGAGTACCTCGGATGGCTACACCTTC
CDR3 protein: CAIRRSTSDGYTF

clone size: -
J gene: TRBJ1-5
CDR3 length: 13
D gene: -
V gene: TRBV12-3/TRBV12-4
CDR3 DNA: TGTGCCAGCAGGAGGGCTAGCAATCAGCCCCAGCATTTT
CDR3 protein: CASRRASNQPQHF

clone size: -
J gene: TRBJ2-7
CDR3 length: 16
D gene: -
V gene: TRBV6-5
CDR3 DNA: TGTGCCAGCAGTTACTCGACGGCGGGGACGGGCTACGAGCAGTACTTC
CDR3 protein: CASSYSTAGTGYEQYF

clone size: -
J gene: TRBJ1-1
CDR3 length: 13
D gene: -
V gene: TRBV7-6
CDR3 DNA: TGTGCCAGCAGCTTAGATAGCTACACTGAAGCTTTCTTT
CDR3 protein: CASSLDSYTEAFF

clone size: -
J gene: TRBJ1-1
CDR3 length: 14
D gene: -
V gene: TRBV7-2
CDR3 DNA: TGTGCCAGCAGCACGAGGACAGATCACACTGAAGCTTTCTTT
CDR3 protein: CASSTRTDHTEAFF

clone size: -
J gene: TRBJ2-2
CDR3 length: 15
D gene: TRBD1
V gene: TRBV7-9
CDR3 DNA: TGTGCCAGCAGCTTGAGGACAGGGATGGCCGGGGAGCTGTTTTTT
CDR3 protein: CASSLRTGMAGELFF

clone size: once
J gene: TRBJ1-5
CDR3 length: 13
D gene: -
V gene: TRBV12-3/TRBV12-4
CDR3 DNA: TGTGCCAGCAGTTTGACGGGGAGGCAGCCCCAGCATTTT
CDR3 protein: CASSLTGRQPQHF

clone size: -
J gene: TRBJ1-3
CDR3 length: 15
D gene: -
V gene: TRBV7-2
CDR3 DNA: TGTGCCAGCAGCTTAGTCACAAACTCTGGAAACACCATATATTTT
CDR3 protein: CASSLVTNSGNTIYF

clone size: -
J gene: TRBJ2-1
CDR3 length: 15
D gene: -
V gene: TRBV4-1
CDR3 DNA: TGCGCCAGCAGCCAAAGGTACGGGGTGGGGAATGAGCAGTTCTTC
CDR3 protein: CASSQRYGVGNEQFF

clone size: -
J gene: TRBJ1-5
CDR3 length: 15
D gene: -
V gene: TRBV11-2
CDR3 DNA: TGTGCCAGCAGCCCTGGGGTGGGGCCTAATCAGCCCCAGCATTTT
CDR3 protein: CASSPGVGPNQPQHF

clone size: -
J gene: TRBJ1-4
CDR3 length: 16
D gene: TRBD1
V gene: TRBV10-3
CDR3 DNA: TGTGCCATCGGTCAGACGGGGGACAGTGCTAATGAAAAACTGTTTTTT
CDR3 protein: CAIGQTGDSANEKLFF

clone size: -
J gene: TRBJ2-3
CDR3 length: 16
D gene: TRBD2
V gene: TRBV7-2
CDR3 DNA: TGTGCCAGCAGCTTAGGGGAGCGGGGGGGCCTGGATACGCAGTATTTT
CDR3 protein: CASSLGERGGLDTQYF

clone size: -
J gene: TRBJ1-6
CDR3 length: 12
D gene: -
V gene: TRBV2
CDR3 DNA: TGTGCCAGCGACAGTTTTAATTCACCCCTCCACTTT
CDR3 protein: CASDSFNSPLHF

clone size: -
J gene: TRBJ1-2
CDR3 length: 13
D gene: -
V gene: TRBV7-2
CDR3 DNA: TGTGCCAGCAGCTTAGTAGTGCCCGAGGCCTACACCTTC
CDR3 protein: CASSLVVPEAYTF

clone size: -
J gene: TRBJ1-2
CDR3 length: 13
D gene: TRBD1
V gene: TRBV28
CDR3 DNA: TGTGCCAGCACCCCCCGGGCAGGGGGTGGCTACACCTTC
CDR3 protein: CASTPRAGGGYTF

clone size: -
J gene: TRBJ2-5
CDR3 length: 12
D gene: -
V gene: TRBV28
CDR3 DNA: TGTGCCAGCAGTTTAAACAGGCTTACCCAGTACTTC
CDR3 protein: CASSLNRLTQYF

clone size: -
J gene: TRBJ1-6
CDR3 length: 18
D gene: -
V gene: TRBV30
CDR3 DNA: TGTGCCTGGTCCCGCCTCCGGGGGTTAAACTCCTATAATTCACCCCTCCACTTT
CDR3 protein: CAWSRLRGLNSYNSPLHF

clone size: -
J gene: TRBJ1-1
CDR3 length: 12
D gene: TRBD1
V gene: TRBV29-1
CDR3 DNA: TGCAGCGTTAAACAGGGGAGTACTGAAGCTTTCTTT
CDR3 protein: CSVKQGSTEAFF